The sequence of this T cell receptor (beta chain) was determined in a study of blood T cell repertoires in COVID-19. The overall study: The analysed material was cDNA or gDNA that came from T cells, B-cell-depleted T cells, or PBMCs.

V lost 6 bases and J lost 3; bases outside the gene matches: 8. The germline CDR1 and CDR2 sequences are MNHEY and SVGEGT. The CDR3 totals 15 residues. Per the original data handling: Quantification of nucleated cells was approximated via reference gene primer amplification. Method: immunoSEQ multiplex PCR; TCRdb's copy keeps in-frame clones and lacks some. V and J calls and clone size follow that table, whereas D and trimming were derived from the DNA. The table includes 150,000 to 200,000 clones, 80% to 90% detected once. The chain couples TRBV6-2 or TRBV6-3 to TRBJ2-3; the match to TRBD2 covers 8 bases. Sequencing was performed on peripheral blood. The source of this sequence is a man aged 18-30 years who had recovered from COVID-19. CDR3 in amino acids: CASSQAGEITDTQYF. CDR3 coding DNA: TGTGCCAGCAGCCAAGCGGGAGAGATAACAGATACGCAGTATTTT.